This paragraph reports one T cell receptor (beta chain). An equimolar mix of two oligonucleotides served as the beta constant-region primer for TRBC1 and TRBC2. Four rounds of PCR amplified the ligated cDNA using nested alpha and beta constant-region primers plus SP2. MiXCR, applied by TCRdb to the UMI-ligation and nested PCR reads, yields one record per CDR3 protein. This sample has under 35,000 distinct CDR3 sequences, with less than 20% found just once. These data are taken from a study of naive and memory T cell subsets. The CDR3 contains 15 residues. CDR1 and CDR2 from the germline V gene are DFQATT and SNEGSKA (reference sequence). Trimming shortened V by 0 bases and J by 2 bases, and 11 bases separated the two germline ends.

The receptor's source is a human donor in good health. The source material was effector memory CD4+ T cells from blood. Specified subset: effector memory, CD45RA- CD27-. The chain employs TRBV20-1 and TRBJ1-3; unclear D gene. The CDR3 reads CSARDRAAPGNTIYF. The CDR3 DNA is TGCAGTGCTAGAGATCGGGCGGCACCTGGAAACACCATATATTTT.